The 10 T cell receptor beta chains presented below share a single source sample, sequenced in a study of blood T cell repertoires in COVID-19. Sequenced by immunoSEQ multiplex PCR; TCRdb stores in-frame clones only, minus some. The sample includes a few hundred thousand clones, 85% seen only once; the top ten take roughly 3.7%. The sequenced sample consisted of peripheral blood. Source of these receptors: a woman aged 18-29 years with acute or convalescent COVID-19.

This clone was seen just once. The gene calls are TRBV10-3 and TRBJ2-7, with 12 bases that match TRBD2. The germline CDR1 and CDR2 sequences are ENHRY and SYGVKD. This CDR3 region has 17 residues. V gave up 4 bases and J gave up 0 bases; unmatched junction bases: 7. The chain's CDR3 is CAISAGLAGASSYEQYF. CDR3 nucleotide sequence: TGTGCCATCAGTGCGGGACTAGCGGGTGCAAGCTCCTACGAGCAGTACTTC.

V is TRBV7-2 and J is TRBJ1-5, with a weak D call TRBD1 (6 bases). CDR1 is SGHTA, CDR2 FQGNSA, per germline. This CDR3 spans 16 amino acids. V was cut by 6 bases and J by 0 bases, with 15 bases left in between. CDR3 residues: CASSREGVGSNQPQHF. In nucleotides, the CDR3 is TGTGCCAGCAGTCGAGAGGGGGTAGGTAGCAATCAGCCCCAGCATTTT.

The chain joins TRBV24-1 to TRBJ2-7; D might be TRBD2 (5 bases). Trimming left V 4 bases short and J 4 bases short, with 7 bases between. CDR3 size: 12 residues. Germline V CDR1 and CDR2: KGHDR, SFDVKD. The CDR3 nucleotides are TGTGCCACCAGTGAAGGCGGGTACGAGCAGTACTTC. It specifies CATSEGGYEQYF.

This clone was seen a few times. The V and J genes are TRBV30 and TRBJ2-1; TRBD2 is a possible D gene (5 bases). Trimming cost V 1 base and J 10 bases, with 11 bases left between them. Germline V gene lookup returns CDR1 GTSNPN and CDR2 SVGIG (reference sequence). The CDR3 contains 12 residues. This CDR3 reads CAWSEGVREQFF. The CDR3 nucleotides are TGTGCCTGGAGTGAGGGAGTCCGGGAGCAGTTCTTC.

V gene TRBV2 combines with J gene TRBJ2-7; 7 bases align to TRBD1. This CDR3 region has 13 residues. The germline V gene has CDR1 SNHLY and CDR2 FYNNEI. The trim removed 11 bases at V and 2 bases at J, leaving 9 bases unmatched. CDR3 DNA sequence: TGTGCCGGCATGACAGGGTTTCCCTACGAGCAGTACTTC. It codes for CAGMTGFPYEQYF.

The genes are TRBV6-5 and TRBJ2-7; TRBD2 aligns across 13 bases. Germline V CDR1 and CDR2: MNHEY, SVGAGI. CDR3 size: 15 residues. J gave up 7 bases and V 5 bases, and 8 bases lay outside the gene matches. The CDR3 loop reads CASSNGLAGAREQYF. The CDR3 DNA sequence: TGTGCCAGCAGTAACGGACTAGCGGGAGCGAGGGAGCAGTACTTC.

The chain employs TRBV2 and TRBJ2-2; 12 nucleotides align to TRBD2. CDR1 is SNHLY, CDR2 FYNNEI, per germline. J lost 4 bases, V lost 6 bases, and 0 bases had no gene match. CDR3 length equals 14 residues. CDR3 DNA: TGTGCCAGCAGGACTAGCGGGGGCACCGGGGAGCTGTTTTTT. Its protein is CASRTSGGTGELFF. Complete variable domain (other parts from reference TRBV2 and TRBJ2-2): EPEVTQTPSHQVTQMGQEVILRCVPISNHLYFYWYRQILGQKVEFLVSFYNNEISEKSEIFDDQFSVERPDGSNFTLKIRSTKLEDSAMYFCASRTSGGTGELFFGEGSRLTVL.

This chain connects TRBV6-5 to TRBJ1-1; TRBD1 agrees at 7 bases. The trim removed 8 bases at V and 4 bases at J, leaving 7 bases unmatched. The CDR3 totals 13 residues. Per germline, CDR1 MNHEY and CDR2 SVGAGI. In DNA form, the CDR3 reads TGTGCCAGCTATTCGCAGGGGGGCACTGAAGCTTTCTTT. Translated, it gives CASYSQGGTEAFF.

The genes are TRBV7-9 and TRBJ1-1; 11 nucleotides match TRBD1. V lost 7 bases, J lost 5 bases, and 15 bases stayed unmatched. The CDR3 loop spans 17 amino acids. Germline loops: CDR1 SEHNR, CDR2 FQNEAQ (reference sequence). As DNA, the CDR3 is TGTGCCAGCATCAATAAGGGACAGGGGGTGATCTGGACTGAAGCTTTCTTT. Translated: CASINKGQGVIWTEAFF.

This chain joins TRBV20-1 and TRBJ2-3; D call uncertain. This CDR3 is 11 amino acids long. V was trimmed by 4 bases and J by 2 bases, leaving 4 bases between them. The germline CDR1 and CDR2 sequences are DFQATT and SNEGSKA (reference sequence). The CDR3 loop is CSATYTDTQYF. The CDR3 nucleotides read TGCAGTGCTACCTACACAGATACGCAGTATTTT.